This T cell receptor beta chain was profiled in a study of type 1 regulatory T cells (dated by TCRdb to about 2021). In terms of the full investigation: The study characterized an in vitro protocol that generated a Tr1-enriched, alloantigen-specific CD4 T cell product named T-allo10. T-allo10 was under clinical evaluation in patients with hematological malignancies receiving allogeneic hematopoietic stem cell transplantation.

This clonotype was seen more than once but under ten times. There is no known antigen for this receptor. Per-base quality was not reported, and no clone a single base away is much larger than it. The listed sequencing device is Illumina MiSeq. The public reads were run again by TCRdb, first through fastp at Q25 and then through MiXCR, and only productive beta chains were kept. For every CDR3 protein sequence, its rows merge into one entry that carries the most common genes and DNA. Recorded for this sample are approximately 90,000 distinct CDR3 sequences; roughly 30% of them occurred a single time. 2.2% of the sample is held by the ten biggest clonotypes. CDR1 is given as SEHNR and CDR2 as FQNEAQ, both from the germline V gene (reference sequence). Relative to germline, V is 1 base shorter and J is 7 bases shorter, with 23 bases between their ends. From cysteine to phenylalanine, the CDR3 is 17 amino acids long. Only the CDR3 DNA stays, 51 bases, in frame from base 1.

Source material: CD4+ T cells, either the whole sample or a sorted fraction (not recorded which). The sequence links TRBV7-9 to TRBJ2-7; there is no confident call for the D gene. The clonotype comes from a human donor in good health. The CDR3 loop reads CASSLGIRGYRLGEQYF. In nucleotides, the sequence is TGTGCCAGCAGCTTAGGAATCCGTGGCTATCGGTTAGGGGAGCAGTACTTC.